The TCR beta chain described here comes from a study of blood T cell repertoires in COVID-19 (dated by TCRdb to 2018 to 2020). Turning to the overall study: The collaborator samples originated in the United States, Italy and Spain and spanned the acute and convalescent phases of COVID-19. The dataset comprised deeply sampled blood TCRbeta repertoires from subjects exposed to, actively infected with, or recovered from COVID-19. Nearly every sample came with metadata listing a de-identified subject ID, COVID-19 status, age in years and sex. The prospective study material was composed of cDNA or gDNA derived from T cells, B-cell-depleted T cells, or PBMCs. Where HLA class I and class II types were available, the types were taken from metadata supplied by the sample provider, not from assay-based typing. The samples were drawn from two sources: the first 160 participants of the ongoing ImmuneRACE study, and some 1,300 subjects contributed by 6 global collaborators. The repertoires were made available in a free public database intended to serve as a resource for research on the immune response to SARS-CoV-2. Findings and caveats that apply to the study as a whole: Clinical and demographic metadata were provided uncurated, with the amount varying by source and participant.

Collaborating institutions collected whole blood in K2EDTA tubes following their own protocols. For TCRbeta analysis, collaborators shipped samples in one of three forms: frozen whole blood, isolated PBMCs, or DNA extracted from either of those sample types. TCRbeta CDR3 regions were amplified from genomic DNA using the immunoSEQ Assay, a bias-controlled multiplex PCR. For the original study's pipeline: Within the assay, amplification of reference gene primers was used to estimate how many nucleated cells each sample contained. Sequence reads were collapsed and filtered to measure the absolute abundance of every unique TCRbeta CDR3 rearrangement. Productive Simpson clonality was computed per sample as the square root of Simpson's diversity index over productive rearrangements. TCRdb retrieved this table from immuneACCESS and kept in-frame rearrangements only. Not all clones are present; in checked studies, unresolved V genes account for under half, and no reason is known for the remainder. D and trimming were read from the DNA, whereas the V and J calls and clone size are those reported in that table. This sample lists roughly 140,000 clones; roughly 79% were detected once. The ten most abundant clones make up about 8% of the sample.

Taken from cysteine to phenylalanine, the CDR3 has 15 residues. The read is trimmed to its CDR3 DNA, 45 bases read in frame from base 1. The V end gives up 2 bases and the J end 1 base, leaving 3 bases in the junction not matched to a gene. CDR1 and CDR2, looked up from the germline V gene (reference sequence), are LNHDA and SQIVND. This clone came up once. The antigen this receptor binds is unknown. Per-nucleotide qualities are absent, and no much larger clonotype sits a single base away. This receptor was identified in a human donor with acute or convalescent COVID-19. The donor label of this sample is uncertain. The specimen sequenced was peripheral blood. This receptor chain uses TRBV19 and TRBJ2-7; 9 bases in between match TRBD2. The CDR3 corresponds to CASSINSGGSYEQYF. In nucleotide form, the sequence is TGTGCCAGTAGTATAAATAGCGGGGGATCCTACGAGCAGTACTTC.